This T cell receptor beta chain was identified during a study of cytomegalovirus exposure and HLA in healthy donors. Assay: immunoSEQ multiplex PCR; the TCRdb copy retains only in-frame clones and omits some. The sample contains 150,000 to 200,000 clones, roughly 80% of which appear only once. With regard to this clone: Its matching antigen is unknown.

Whole-study results and caveats: Altogether, 160 or so TCR beta chains were recorded as cytomegalovirus-associated. It was confirmed in vitro that a few of the CMV-associated chains were specific for CMV antigens. Many donors shared some public TCRs, even though most TCR sequences were rare. Diagnosis of cytomegalovirus status made by the classifier reportedly showed high specificity and sensitivity.

The CDR3 totals 15 residues. Trimming removed 5 bases from V and 4 bases from J, with 12 bases in between. Per the germline V gene, CDR1 is MNHEY and CDR2 is SMNVEV (reference sequence). The TCR comes from a man aged 18 to 29 in good health and CMV-seropositive. This chain joins TRBV27 and TRBJ2-6, with D perhaps matching TRBD1 (6 bases). The sequenced sample consisted of PBMCs. The DNA for the CDR3 is TGTGCCAGCAGTGTCCAGGGGACCGGGGCCAACGTCCTGACTTTC. It yields the protein CASSVQGTGANVLTF.